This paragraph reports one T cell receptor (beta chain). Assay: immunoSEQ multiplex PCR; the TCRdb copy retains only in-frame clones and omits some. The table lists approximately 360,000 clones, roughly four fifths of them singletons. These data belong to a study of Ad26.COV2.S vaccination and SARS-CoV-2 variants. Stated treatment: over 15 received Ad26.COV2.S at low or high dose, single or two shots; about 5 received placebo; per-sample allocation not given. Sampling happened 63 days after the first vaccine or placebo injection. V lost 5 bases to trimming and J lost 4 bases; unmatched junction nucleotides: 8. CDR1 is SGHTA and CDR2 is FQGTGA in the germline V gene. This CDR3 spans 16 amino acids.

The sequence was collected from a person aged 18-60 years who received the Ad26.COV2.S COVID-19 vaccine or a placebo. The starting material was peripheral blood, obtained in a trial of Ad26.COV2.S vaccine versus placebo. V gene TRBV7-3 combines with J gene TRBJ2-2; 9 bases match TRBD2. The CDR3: CASSGAGGAGTGELFF. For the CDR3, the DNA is TGTGCCAGCAGCGGGGCGGGAGGGGCCGGCACCGGGGAGCTGTTTTTT.